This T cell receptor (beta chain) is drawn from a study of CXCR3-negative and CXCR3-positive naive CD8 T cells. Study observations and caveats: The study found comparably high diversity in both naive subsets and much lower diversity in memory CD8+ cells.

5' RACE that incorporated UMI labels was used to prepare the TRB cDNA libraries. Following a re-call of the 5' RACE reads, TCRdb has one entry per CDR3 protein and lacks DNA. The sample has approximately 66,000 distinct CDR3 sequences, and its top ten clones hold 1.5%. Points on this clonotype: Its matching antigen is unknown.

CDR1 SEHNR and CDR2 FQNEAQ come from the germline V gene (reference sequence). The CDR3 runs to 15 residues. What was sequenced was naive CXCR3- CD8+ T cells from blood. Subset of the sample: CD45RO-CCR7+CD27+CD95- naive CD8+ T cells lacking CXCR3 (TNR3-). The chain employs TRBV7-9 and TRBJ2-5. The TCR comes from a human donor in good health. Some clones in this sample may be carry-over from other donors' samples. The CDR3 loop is CASSLLEAAQETQYF.